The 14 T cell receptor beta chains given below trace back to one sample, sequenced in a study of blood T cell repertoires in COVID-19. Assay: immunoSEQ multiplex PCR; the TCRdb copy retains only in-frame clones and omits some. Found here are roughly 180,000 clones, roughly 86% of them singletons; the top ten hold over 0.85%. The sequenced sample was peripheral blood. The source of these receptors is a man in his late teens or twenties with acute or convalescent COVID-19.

CDR3 in amino acids: CASSASLAGVSFTDTQYF. CDR3 DNA: TGTGCCAGCAGCGCCAGCCTAGCGGGGGTGTCTTTCACAGATACGCAGTATTTT. This chain links TRBV7-3 with TRBJ2-3; 10 bases line up with TRBD2. The CDR3 spans 18 residues. In germline, CDR1 is SGHTA, CDR2 FQGTGA. J gave up 2 bases and V 5 bases, and 13 bases lay outside the gene matches.

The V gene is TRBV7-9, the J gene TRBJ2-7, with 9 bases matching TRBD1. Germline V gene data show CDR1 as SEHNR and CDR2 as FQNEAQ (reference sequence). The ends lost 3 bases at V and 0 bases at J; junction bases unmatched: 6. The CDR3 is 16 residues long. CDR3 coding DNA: TGTGCCAGCAGCTTGGGGACAGGGCCAAGCTCCTACGAGCAGTACGTC. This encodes CASSLGTGPSSYEQYV.

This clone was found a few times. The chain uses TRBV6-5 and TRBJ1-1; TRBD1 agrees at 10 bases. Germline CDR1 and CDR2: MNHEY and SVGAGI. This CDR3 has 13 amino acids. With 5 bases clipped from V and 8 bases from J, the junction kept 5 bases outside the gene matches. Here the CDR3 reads CASSRDRGVEAFF. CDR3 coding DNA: TGTGCCAGCAGTCGGGACAGGGGCGTGGAAGCTTTCTTT.

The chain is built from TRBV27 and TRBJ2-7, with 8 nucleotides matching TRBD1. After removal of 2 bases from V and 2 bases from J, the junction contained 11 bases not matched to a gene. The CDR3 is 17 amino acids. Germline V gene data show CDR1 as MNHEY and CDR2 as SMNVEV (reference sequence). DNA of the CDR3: TGTGCCAGCAGTTTAGTCCCCCCAAGGACAGGGCCCTACGAGCAGTACTTC. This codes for CASSLVPPRTGPYEQYF.

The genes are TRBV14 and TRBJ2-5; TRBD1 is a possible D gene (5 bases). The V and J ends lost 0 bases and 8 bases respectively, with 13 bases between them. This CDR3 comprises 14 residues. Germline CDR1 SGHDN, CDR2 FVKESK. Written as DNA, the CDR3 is TGTGCCAGCAGCCAAGAGGAGCCTAGGGGAACCCAGTACTTC. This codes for CASSQEEPRGTQYF.

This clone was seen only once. In DNA form, the CDR3 reads TGCGCCAGCAGCCAAGATGGGCAGGGGGCCCGGACTGAAGCTTTCTTT. This gives the protein CASSQDGQGARTEAFF. V usage is TRBV4-1 and J usage is TRBJ1-1, with 8 positions matching TRBD1. V gave up 0 bases and J gave up 5 bases; unmatched junction bases: 8. Germline lookup yields CDR1 MGHRA and CDR2 YSYEKL. The CDR3 contains 16 residues.

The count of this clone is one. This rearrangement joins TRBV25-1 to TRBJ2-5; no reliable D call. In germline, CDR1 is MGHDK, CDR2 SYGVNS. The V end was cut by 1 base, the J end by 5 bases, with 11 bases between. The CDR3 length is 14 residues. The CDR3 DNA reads TGTGCCAGCAGTGAATGGGCAAATCTGGAGACCCAGTACTTC. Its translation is CASSEWANLETQYF.

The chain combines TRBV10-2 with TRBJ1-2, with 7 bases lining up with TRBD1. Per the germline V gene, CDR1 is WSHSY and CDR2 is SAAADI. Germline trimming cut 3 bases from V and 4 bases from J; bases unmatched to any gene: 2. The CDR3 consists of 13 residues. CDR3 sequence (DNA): TGCGCCAGCAGTGACAGGGGGGCCTATGGCTACACCTTC. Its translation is CASSDRGAYGYTF.

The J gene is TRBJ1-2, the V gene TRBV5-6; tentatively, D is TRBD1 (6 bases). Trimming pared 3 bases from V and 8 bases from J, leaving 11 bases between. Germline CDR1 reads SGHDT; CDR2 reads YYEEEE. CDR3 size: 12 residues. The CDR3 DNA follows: TGTGCCAGCAGCTACAGGGTGAGAGGCTACACCTTC. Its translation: CASSYRVRGYTF.

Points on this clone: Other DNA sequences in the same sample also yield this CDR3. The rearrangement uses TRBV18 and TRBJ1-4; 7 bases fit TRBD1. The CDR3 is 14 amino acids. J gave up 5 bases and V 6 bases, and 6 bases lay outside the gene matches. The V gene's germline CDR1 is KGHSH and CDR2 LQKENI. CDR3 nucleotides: TGTGCCAGCTCCAAGACAGGGCGAAATGAAAAACTGTTTTTT. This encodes CASSKTGRNEKLFF. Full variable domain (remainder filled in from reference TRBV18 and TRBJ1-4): NAGVMQNPRHLVRRRGQEARLRCSPMKGHSHVYWYRQLPEEGLKFMVYLQKENIIDESGMPKERFSAEFPKEGPSILRIQQVVRGDSAAYFCASSKTGRNEKLFFGSGTQLSVL.

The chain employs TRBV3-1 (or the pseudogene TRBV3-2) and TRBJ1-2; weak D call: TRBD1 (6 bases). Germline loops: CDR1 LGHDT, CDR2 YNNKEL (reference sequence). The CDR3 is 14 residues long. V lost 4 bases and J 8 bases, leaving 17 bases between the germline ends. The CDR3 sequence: CASSPLTGRVGYTF. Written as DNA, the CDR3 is TGTGCCAGCAGCCCCCTCACAGGGCGGGTCGGCTACACCTTC.

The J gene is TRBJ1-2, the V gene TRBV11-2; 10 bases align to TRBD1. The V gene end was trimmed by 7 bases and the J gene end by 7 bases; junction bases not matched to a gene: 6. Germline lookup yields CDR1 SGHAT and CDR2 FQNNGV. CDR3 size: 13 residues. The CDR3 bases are TGTGCCAGCAACACCGGGACAGGGGTTGGCTACACCTTC. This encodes CASNTGTGVGYTF.

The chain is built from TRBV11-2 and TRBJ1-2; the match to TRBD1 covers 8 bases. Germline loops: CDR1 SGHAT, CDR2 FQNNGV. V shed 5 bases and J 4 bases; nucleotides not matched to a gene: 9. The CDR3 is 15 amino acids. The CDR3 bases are TGTGCCAGCAGCCTCCAGGACAGGGCGGGCTATGGCTACACCTTC. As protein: CASSLQDRAGYGYTF.

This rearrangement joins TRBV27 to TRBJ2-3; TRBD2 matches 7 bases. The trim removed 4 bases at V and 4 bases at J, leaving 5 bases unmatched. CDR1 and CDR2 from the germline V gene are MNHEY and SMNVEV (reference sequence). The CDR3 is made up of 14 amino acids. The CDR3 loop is CASSSRLAPDTQYF. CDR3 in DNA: TGTGCCAGCAGTTCCAGACTAGCCCCAGATACGCAGTATTTT.